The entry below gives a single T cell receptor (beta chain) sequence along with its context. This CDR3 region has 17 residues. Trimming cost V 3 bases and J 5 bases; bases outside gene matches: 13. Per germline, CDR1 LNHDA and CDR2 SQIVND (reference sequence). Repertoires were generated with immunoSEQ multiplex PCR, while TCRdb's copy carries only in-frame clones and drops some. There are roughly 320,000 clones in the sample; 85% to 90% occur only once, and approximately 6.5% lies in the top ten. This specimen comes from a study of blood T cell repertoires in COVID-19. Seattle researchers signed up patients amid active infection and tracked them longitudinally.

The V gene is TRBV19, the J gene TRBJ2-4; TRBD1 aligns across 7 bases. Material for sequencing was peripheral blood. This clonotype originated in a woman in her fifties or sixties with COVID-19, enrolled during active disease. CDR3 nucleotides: TGTGCCAGTAGTATGGGGGTCGGGACAGTTTCTCAAAACATTCAGTACTTC. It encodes CASSMGVGTVSQNIQYF.